This T cell receptor (beta chain) was recorded in a study of T cells in localized non-small cell lung cancer. Study results and caveats: Exceeding tumor, uninvolved adjacent lung had the highest T cell clonality. When the top 100 tumor clones were examined, a median around 61 of them also appeared in the adjacent lung, which was paired and uninvolved. Sequencing was restricted to one tumor region; therefore, heterogeneity remains possible.

Measured with immunoSEQ multiplex PCR; TCRdb has only the in-frame clones, and not every one. The sample lists about 40,000 clones; 81% were seen once. With regard to this clone: Its cognate antigen is unknown. The same CDR3 is also encoded by other DNA sequences in this sample.

The V gene's germline CDR1 is SGHTA and CDR2 FQGNSA. The V end lost 5 bases, the J end lost 2 bases, and 12 bases lay between the germline ends. This CDR3 is built from 14 residues. The chain employs TRBV7-2 and TRBJ1-2, with unresolved D. The specimen comprised peripheral blood mononuclear cells, sampled before any cancer treatment. The TCR sequence derives from a male donor at least 60 years old with stage II lung adenocarcinoma. Here the CDR3 reads CASSPPGVNYGYTF. Here the CDR3 DNA reads TGTGCCAGCAGCCCCCCGGGAGTCAACTATGGCTACACCTTC.